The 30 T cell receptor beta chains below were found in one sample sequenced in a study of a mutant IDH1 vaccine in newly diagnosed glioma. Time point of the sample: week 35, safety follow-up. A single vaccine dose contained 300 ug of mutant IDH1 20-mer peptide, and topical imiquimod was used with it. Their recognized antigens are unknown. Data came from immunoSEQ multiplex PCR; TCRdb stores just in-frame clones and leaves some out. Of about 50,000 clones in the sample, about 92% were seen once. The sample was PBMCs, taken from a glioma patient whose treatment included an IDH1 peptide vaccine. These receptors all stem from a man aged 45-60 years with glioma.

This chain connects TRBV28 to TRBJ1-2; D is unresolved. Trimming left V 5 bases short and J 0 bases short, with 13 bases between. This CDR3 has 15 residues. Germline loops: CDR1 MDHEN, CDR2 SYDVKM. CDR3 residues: CASSTMGGANYGYTF. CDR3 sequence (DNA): TGTGCCAGCAGTACGATGGGCGGAGCTAACTATGGCTACACCTTC.

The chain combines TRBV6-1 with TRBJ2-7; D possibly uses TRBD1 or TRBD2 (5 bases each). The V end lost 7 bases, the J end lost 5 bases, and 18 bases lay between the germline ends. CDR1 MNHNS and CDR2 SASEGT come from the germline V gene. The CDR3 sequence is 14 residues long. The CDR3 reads CASTQRARDHEQYF. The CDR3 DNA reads TGTGCCAGCACCCAAAGGGCCAGGGACCACGAGCAGTACTTC.

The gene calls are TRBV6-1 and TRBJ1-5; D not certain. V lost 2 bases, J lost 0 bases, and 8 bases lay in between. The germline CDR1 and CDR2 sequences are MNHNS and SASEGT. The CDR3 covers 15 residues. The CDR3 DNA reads TGTGCCAGCAGTGAACGGGCCCGTAGCAATCAGCCCCAGCATTTT. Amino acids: CASSERARSNQPQHF.

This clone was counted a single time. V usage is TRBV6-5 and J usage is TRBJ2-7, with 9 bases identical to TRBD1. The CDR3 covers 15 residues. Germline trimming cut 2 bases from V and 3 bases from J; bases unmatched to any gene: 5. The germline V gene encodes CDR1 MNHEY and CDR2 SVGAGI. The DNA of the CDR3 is TGTGCCAGCAGTTACGCGGGACAGGGACTCTACGAGCAGTACTTC. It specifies CASSYAGQGLYEQYF.

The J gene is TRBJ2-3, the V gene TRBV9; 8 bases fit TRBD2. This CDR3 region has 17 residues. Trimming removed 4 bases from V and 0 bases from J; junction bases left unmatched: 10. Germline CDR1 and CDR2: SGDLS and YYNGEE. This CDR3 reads CASSPTGTSTSTDTQYF. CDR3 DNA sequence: TGTGCCAGCAGCCCCACCGGGACTAGTACTAGCACAGATACGCAGTATTTT.

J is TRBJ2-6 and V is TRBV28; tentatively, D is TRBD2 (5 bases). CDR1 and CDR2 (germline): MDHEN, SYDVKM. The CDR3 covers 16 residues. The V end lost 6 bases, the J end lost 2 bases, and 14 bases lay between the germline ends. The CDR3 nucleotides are TGTGCCAGCAGCTACCCCCAGCGGCCTGGGGCCAACGTCCTGACTTTC. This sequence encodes CASSYPQRPGANVLTF.

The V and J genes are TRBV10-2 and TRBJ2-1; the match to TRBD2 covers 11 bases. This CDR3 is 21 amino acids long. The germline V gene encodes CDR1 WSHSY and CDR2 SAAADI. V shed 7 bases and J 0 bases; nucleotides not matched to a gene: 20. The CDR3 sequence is CASTEPLSGRASPGSYNEQFF. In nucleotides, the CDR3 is TGCGCCAGCACCGAGCCCCTTAGCGGGAGGGCCTCCCCGGGCTCCTACAATGAGCAGTTCTTC.

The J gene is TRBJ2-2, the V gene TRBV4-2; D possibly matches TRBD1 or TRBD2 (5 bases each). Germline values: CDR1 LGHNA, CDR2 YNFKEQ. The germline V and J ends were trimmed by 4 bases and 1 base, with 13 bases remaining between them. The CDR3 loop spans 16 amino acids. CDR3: CASSPPGRGNTGELFF. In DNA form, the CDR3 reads TGTGCCAGCAGCCCCCCAGGGAGAGGGAACACCGGGGAGCTGTTTTTT.

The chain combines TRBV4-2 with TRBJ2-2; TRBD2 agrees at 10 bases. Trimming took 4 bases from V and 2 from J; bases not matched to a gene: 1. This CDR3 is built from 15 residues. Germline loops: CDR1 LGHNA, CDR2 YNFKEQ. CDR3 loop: CASSRTSGNTGELFF. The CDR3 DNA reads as TGTGCCAGCAGCCGGACTAGCGGTAACACCGGGGAGCTGTTTTTT.

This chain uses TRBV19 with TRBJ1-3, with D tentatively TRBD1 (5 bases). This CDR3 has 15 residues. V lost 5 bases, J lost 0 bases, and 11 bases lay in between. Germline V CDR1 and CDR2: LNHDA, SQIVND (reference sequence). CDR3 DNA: TGTGCCAGTAGTGGGGGACCCAGCTCTGGAAACACCATATATTTT. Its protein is CASSGGPSSGNTIYF.

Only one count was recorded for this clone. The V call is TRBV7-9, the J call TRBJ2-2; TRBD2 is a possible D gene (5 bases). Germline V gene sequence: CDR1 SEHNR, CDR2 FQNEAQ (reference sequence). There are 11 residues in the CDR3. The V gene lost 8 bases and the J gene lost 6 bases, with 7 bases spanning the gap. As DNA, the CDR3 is TGTGCCAGCGCGCGGGCCGGGGAGCTGTTTTTT. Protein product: CASARAGELFF.

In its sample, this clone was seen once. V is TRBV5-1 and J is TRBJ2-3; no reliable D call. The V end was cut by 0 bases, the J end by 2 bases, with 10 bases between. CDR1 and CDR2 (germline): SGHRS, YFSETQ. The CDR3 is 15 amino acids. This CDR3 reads CASSLDYNPTDTQYF. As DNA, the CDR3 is TGCGCCAGCAGCTTGGATTACAATCCCACAGATACGCAGTATTTT.

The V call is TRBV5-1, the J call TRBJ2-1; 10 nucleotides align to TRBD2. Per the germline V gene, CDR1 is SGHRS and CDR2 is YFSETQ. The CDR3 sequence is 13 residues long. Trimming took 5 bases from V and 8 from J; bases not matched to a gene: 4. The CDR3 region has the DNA TGCGCCAGCAGTACTAGCGGGGCCGATGAGCAGTTCTTC. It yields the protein CASSTSGADEQFF.

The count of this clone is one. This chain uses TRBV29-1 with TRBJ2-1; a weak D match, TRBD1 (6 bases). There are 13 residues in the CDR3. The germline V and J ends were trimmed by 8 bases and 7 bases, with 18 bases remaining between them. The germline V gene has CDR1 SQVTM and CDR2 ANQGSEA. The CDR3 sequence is CSLRQASANEQFF. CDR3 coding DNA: TGCAGCCTCCGACAGGCATCGGCTAATGAGCAGTTCTTC.

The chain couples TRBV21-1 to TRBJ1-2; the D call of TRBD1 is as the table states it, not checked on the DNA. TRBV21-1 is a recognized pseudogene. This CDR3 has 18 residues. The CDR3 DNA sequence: TGTGCCAGCAGCAAAGAATCGAGAGGGGGCAGTTCCAACTATGGCTACACCTTC. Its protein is CASSKESRGGSSNYGYTF.

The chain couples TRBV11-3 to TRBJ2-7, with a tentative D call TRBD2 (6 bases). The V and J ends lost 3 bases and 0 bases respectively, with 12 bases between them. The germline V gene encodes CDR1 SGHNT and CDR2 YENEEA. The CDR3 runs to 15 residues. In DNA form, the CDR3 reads TGTGCCAGCAGCTTTAGGCACGGGGGCTCCTACGAGCAGTACTTC. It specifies CASSFRHGGSYEQYF.

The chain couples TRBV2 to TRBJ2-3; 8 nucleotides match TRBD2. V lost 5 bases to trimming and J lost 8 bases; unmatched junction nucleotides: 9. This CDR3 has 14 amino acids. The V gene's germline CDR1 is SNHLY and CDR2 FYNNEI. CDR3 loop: CASSFAGREGTQYF. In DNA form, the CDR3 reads TGTGCCAGCAGTTTCGCCGGGAGGGAGGGTACGCAGTATTTT. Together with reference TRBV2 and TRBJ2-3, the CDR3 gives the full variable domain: EPEVTQTPSHQVTQMGQEVILRCVPISNHLYFYWYRQILGQKVEFLVSFYNNEISEKSEIFDDQFSVERPDGSNFTLKIRSTKLEDSAMYFCASSFAGREGTQYFGPGTRLTVL.

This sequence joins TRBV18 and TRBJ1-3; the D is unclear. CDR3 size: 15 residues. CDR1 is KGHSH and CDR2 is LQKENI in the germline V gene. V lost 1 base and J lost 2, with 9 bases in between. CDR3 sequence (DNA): TGTGCCAGCTCACCACGGCGGCAACCTGGAAACACCATATATTTT. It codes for CASSPRRQPGNTIYF.

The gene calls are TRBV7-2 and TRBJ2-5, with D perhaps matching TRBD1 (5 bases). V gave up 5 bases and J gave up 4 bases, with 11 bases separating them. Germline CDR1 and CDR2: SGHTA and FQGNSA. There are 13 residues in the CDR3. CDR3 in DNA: TGTGCCAGCAGCCACAGACAGTTAGAGACCCAGTACTTC. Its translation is CASSHRQLETQYF.

The DNA for the CDR3 is TGTGCCAGCAGCCAAGACCCAAGGGTCAACACCATATATTTT. It is translated as CASSQDPRVNTIYF. The V call is TRBV28, the J call TRBJ1-3, with D unresolved. This CDR3 is 14 amino acids long. Trimming removed 6 bases at V and 7 bases at J, with 16 bases between. The germline V gene encodes CDR1 MDHEN and CDR2 SYDVKM.

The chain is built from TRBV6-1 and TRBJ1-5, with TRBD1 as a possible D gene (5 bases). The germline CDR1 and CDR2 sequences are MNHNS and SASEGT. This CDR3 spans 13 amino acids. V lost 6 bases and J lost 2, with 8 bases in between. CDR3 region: CASRMGGNQPQHF. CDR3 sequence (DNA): TGTGCCAGCAGGATGGGGGGCAATCAGCCCCAGCATTTT.

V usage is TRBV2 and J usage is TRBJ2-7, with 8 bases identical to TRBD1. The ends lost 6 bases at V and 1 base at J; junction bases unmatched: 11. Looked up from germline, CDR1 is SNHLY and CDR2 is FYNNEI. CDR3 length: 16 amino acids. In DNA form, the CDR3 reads TGTGCCAGCAGCATATCCGGTTGGGACAGGTCCTACGAGCAGTACTTC. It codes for CASSISGWDRSYEQYF.

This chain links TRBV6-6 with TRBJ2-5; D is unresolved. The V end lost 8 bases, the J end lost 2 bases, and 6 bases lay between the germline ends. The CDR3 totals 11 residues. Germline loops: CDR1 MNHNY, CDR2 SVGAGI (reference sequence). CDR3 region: CASRLQETQYF. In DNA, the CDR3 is TGTGCCAGCCGACTTCAAGAGACCCAGTACTTC.

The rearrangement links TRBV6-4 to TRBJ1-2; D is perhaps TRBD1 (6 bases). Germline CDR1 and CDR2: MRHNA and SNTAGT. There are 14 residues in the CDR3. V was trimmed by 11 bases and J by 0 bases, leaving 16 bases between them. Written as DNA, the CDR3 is TGTGCCGGAAGGGGGACACTAACTAACTATGGCTACACCTTC. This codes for CAGRGTLTNYGYTF.

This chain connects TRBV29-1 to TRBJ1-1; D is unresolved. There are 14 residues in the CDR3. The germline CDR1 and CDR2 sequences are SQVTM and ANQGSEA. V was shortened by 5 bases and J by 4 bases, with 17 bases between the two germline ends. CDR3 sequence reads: CSVNTRRGGTEAFF. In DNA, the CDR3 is TGCAGCGTTAACACAAGGAGAGGAGGCACTGAAGCTTTCTTT.

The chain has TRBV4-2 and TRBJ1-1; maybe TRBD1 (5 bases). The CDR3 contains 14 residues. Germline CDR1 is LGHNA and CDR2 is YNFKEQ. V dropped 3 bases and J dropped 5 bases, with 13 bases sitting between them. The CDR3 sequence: CASSQPRGRTEAFF. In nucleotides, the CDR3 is TGTGCCAGCAGCCAGCCACGGGGCCGAACTGAAGCTTTCTTT.

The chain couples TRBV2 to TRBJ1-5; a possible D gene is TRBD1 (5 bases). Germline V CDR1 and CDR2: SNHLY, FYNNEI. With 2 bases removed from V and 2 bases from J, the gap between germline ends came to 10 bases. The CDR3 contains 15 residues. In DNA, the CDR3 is TGTGCCAGCAGTGAATACAGGAGTGGCAATCAGCCCCAGCATTTT. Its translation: CASSEYRSGNQPQHF.

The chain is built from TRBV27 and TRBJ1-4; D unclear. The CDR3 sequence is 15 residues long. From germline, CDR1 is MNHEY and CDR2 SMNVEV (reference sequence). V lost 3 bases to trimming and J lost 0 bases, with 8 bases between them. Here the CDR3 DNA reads TGTGCCAGCAGTTTCGCGGGTGCAACTAATGAAAAACTGTTTTTT. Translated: CASSFAGATNEKLFF.

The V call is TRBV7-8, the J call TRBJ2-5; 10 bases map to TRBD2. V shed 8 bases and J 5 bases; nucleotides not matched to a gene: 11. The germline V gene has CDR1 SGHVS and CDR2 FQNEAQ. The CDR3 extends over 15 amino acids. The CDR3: CASRLGLAAGETQYF. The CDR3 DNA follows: TGTGCCAGCCGATTAGGACTAGCGGCGGGGGAGACCCAGTACTTC.

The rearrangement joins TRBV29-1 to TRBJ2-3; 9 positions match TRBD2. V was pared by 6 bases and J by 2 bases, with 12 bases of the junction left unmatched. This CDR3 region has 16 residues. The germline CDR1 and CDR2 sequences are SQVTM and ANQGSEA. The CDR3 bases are TGCAGCGTCAAAGGTCCGCGGGAGGGATTCACAGATACGCAGTATTTT. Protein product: CSVKGPREGFTDTQYF.